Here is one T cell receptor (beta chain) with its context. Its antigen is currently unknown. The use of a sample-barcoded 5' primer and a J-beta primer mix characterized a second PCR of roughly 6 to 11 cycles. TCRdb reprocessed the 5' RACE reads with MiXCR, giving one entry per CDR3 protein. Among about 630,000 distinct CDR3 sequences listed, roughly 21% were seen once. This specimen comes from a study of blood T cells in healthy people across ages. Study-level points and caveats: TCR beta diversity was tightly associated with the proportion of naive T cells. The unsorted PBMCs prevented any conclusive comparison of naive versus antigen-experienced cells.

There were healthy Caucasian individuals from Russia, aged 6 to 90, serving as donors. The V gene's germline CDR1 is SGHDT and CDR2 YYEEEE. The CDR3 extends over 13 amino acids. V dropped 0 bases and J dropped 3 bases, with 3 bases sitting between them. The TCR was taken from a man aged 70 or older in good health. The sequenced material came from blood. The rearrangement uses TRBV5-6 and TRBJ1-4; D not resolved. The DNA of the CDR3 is TGTGCCAGCAGCTTGGCAGCTAATGAAAAACTGTTTTTT. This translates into CASSLAANEKLFF.